The clone carrying this T cell receptor (beta chain) was seen only a few times. As yet, its antigen is unknown. These data originate in a study of vaccination and CD4 T cells after COVID-19. Study-level background: Cells received overlapping spike peptides from SARS-CoV-2, HCoV-NL63, HCoV-OC43 and HCoV-229E as stimulation. Regarding the study as a whole: The authors identified 304 of 307 vaccine-specific clones in convalescent patients as spike mono-reactive.

Germline V CDR1 and CDR2: SEHNR, FQNEAQ (reference sequence). Between the trimmed V and J ends, which lost 1 base and 8 bases, there was a span of 20 bases. The length of the CDR3 is 16 residues. Indicated treatment: roughly 11-day PBMC culture with coronavirus spike peptide pools or control peptides (ViraFEST assay). Per-well cultures of millions of PBMCs received 9 to 10 IU/ml IL-2 and 10 ug/ml peptide pools. Cultured CD4+ T cell DNA underwent sequencing with the Oncomine TCR Beta short-read assay. MiXCR, applied by TCRdb to the PCR reads, yields one record per CDR3 protein. The repertoire has 13,000 or so distinct CDR3 sequences, about four fifths of them found once; the top ten carry roughly 27%.

Sequenced: CD4+ T cells from blood, cultured in vitro. The chain combines TRBV7-9 with TRBJ1-1; D gene ambiguous. This sequence originates from a human donor who had recovered from COVID-19. The DNA of the CDR3 is TGTGCCAGCAGCTTAGGTTCGGCACGTACGCCGACGGAAGCTTTCTTT. It is translated as CASSLGSARTPTEAFF.